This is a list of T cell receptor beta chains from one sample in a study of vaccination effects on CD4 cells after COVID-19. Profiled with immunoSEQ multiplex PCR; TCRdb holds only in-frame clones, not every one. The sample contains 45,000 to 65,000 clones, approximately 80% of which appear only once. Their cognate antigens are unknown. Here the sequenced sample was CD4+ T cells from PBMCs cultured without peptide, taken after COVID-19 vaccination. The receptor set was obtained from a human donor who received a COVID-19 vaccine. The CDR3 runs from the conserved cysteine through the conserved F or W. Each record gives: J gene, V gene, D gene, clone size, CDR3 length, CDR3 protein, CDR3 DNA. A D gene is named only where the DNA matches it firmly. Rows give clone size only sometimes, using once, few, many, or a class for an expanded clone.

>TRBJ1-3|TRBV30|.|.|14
CAWRRGGSGNTIYF
TGTGCCTGGAGGAGAGGAGGGTCTGGAAACACCATATATTTT
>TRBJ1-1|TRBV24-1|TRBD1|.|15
CATTKGTAMNTEAFF
TGTGCCACCACTAAGGGGACAGCCATGAACACTGAAGCTTTCTTT
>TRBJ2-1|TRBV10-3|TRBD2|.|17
CAISSYLAGGTYNEQFF
TGTGCCATCAGTTCTTACCTAGCGGGAGGCACCTACAATGAGCAGTTCTTC
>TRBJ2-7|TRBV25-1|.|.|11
CASSDSYEQYF
TGTGCCAGCAGTGACTCCTACGAGCAGTACTTC
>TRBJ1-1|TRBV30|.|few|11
CAWSGRAVAFF
TGTGCCTGGAGTGGACGGGCGGTAGCTTTCTTT
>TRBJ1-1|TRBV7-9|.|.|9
CASTPEAFF
TGTGCCAGCACCCCCGAAGCTTTCTTT
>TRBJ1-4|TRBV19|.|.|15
CASTPGTGANEKLFF
TGTGCCAGTACCCCAGGGACGGGGGCGAATGAAAAACTGTTTTTT
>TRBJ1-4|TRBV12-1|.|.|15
CASSFVQGAREKLFF
TGTGCCAGCAGCTTTGTCCAGGGGGCGAGGGAAAAACTGTTTTTT
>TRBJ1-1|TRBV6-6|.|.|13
CASNPQGNTEAFF
TGTGCCAGCAATCCGCAGGGGAACACTGAAGCTTTCTTT
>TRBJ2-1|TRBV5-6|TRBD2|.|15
CASSPGVAGHNEQFF
TGTGCCAGCAGCCCCGGGGTAGCGGGACACAATGAGCAGTTCTTC
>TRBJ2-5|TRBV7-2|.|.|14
CASTPQIGQETQYF
TGTGCCAGCACCCCCCAAATAGGGCAAGAGACCCAGTACTTC
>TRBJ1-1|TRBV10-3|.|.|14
CAISVGRPNTEAFF
TGTGCCATCTCAGTTGGCAGGCCGAACACTGAAGCTTTCTTT
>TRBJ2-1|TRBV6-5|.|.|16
CASSYTFLQPYNEQFF
TGTGCCAGCAGTTACACGTTCCTTCAGCCCTACAATGAGCAGTTCTTC
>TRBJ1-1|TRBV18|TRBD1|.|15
CASSPPAGGGTEAFF
TGTGCCAGCTCACCACCAGCAGGGGGTGGCACTGAAGCTTTCTTT
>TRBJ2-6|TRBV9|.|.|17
CASSVGGALSGANVLTF
TGTGCCAGCAGCGTAGGGGGCGCCCTCTCTGGGGCCAACGTCCTGACTTTC
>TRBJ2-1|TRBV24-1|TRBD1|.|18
CATSDAGTGGQSYNEQFF
TGTGCCACCAGTGATGCAGGGACAGGGGGTCAGTCCTACAATGAGCAGTTCTTC
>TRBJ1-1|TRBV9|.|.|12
CASSVVWEKVFF
TGTGCCAGCAGCGTAGTTTGGGAGAAGGTTTTCTTT
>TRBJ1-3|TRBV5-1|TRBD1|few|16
CASSLGPQGAGNTIYF
TGCGCCAGCAGCTTGGGTCCGCAGGGGGCTGGAAACACCATATATTTT
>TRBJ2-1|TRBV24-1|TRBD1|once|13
CATSDLGGTGRFF
TGTGCCACCAGTGATTTGGGGGGGACAGGGAGGTTCTTC
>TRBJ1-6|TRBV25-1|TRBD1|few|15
CASSGPTGGNSPLHF
TGTGCCAGCAGTGGTCCCACAGGGGGAAATTCACCCCTCCACTTT
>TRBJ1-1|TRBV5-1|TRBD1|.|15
CASSLGDRWSTEAFF
TGCGCCAGCAGCTTGGGGGACAGATGGAGCACTGAAGCTTTCTTT
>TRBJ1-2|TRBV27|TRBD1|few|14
CASSWDRGFGGYTF
TGTGCCAGCAGTTGGGACAGGGGTTTTGGCGGCTACACCTTC
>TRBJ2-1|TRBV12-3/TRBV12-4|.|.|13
CASRPLLGNEQFF
TGTGCCAGCAGACCGTTACTTGGCAATGAGCAGTTCTTC
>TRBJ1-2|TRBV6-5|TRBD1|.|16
CASSLSTGDLNYGYTF
TGTGCCAGCAGTTTATCGACAGGGGACCTTAACTATGGCTACACCTTC
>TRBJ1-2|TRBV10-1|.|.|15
CASSESIWGFYGYTF
TGCGCCAGCAGTGAGTCGATATGGGGTTTCTATGGCTACACCTTC
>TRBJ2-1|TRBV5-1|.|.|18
CASSLGEGRGSSYNEQFF
TGCGCCAGCAGCTTGGGGGAAGGGCGGGGTAGCTCCTACAATGAGCAGTTCTTC
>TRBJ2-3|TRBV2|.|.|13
CASSAMGRDTQYF
TGTGCCAGCAGCGCTATGGGACGAGATACGCAGTATTTT
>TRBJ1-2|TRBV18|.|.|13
CASSPDKNYGYTF
TGTGCCAGCTCACCGGACAAGAACTATGGCTACACCTTC
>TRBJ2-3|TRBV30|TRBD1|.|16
CAWSRGQGPYTDTQYF
TGTGCCTGGAGTAGGGGACAGGGGCCTTACACAGATACGCAGTATTTT
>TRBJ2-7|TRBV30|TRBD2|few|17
CAWSPSRTSRSSYEQYF
TGTGCCTGGAGTCCGTCCCGGACTAGCAGAAGCTCCTACGAGCAGTACTTC
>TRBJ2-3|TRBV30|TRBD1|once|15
CAWRSQGAGADTQYF
TGTGCCTGGAGGTCGCAGGGGGCAGGGGCAGATACGCAGTATTTT
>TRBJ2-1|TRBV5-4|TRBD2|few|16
CASSPIRTSGDNEQFF
TGTGCCAGCAGCCCAATTAGGACTAGCGGGGACAATGAGCAGTTCTTC
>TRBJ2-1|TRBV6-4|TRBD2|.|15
CASSDGLAGYNEQFF
TGTGCCAGCAGTGACGGTCTAGCGGGCTACAATGAGCAGTTCTTC
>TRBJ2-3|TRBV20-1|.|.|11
CSASVTDTQYF
TGCAGTGCTAGCGTCACAGATACGCAGTATTTT
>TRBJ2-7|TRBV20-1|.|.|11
CSARDKGEQYF
TGCAGTGCTAGAGATAAGGGGGAGCAGTACTTC
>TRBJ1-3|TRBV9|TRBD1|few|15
CASSVEGQGANTIYF
TGTGCCAGCAGCGTAGAGGGACAGGGGGCAAACACCATATATTTT
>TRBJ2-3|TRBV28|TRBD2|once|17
CASSSTLITSGRYTQYF
TGTGCCAGCAGTTCCACGCTTATAACTAGCGGGAGGTATACGCAGTATTTT
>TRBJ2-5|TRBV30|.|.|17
CAWSMGGGHSRQETQYF
TGTGCCTGGAGTATGGGGGGGGGCCATTCTCGCCAAGAGACCCAGTACTTC
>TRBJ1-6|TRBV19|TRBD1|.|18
CASSIFARTGGVSSPLHF
TGTGCCAGTAGTATTTTCGCTCGAACAGGGGGCGTGAGTTCACCCCTCCACTTT
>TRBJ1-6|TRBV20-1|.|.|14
CSASQSRSNSPLHF
TGCAGTGCTAGTCAGTCGCGGAGTAATTCACCCCTCCACTTT
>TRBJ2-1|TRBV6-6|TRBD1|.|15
CASSQPGQAYNEQFF
TGTGCCAGCAGTCAGCCGGGACAGGCTTACAATGAGCAGTTCTTC
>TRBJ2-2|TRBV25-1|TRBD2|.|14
CASSVDSGGGELFF
TGTGCCAGCAGTGTGGACAGCGGGGGCGGGGAGCTGTTTTTT
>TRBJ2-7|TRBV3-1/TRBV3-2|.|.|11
CASSQNGEQYF
TGTGCCAGCAGCCAAAATGGCGAGCAGTACTTC
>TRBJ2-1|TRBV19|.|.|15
CASSISRARRDEQFF
TGTGCCAGTAGTATTTCCAGGGCCCGGCGGGATGAGCAGTTCTTC
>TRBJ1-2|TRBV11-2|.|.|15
CASSLAAVTNYGYTF
TGTGCCAGCAGCTTAGCGGCGGTTACTAACTATGGCTACACCTTC
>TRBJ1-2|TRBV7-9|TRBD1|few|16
CASSYPITGASDGYTF
TGTGCCAGCAGCTACCCCATTACAGGGGCGTCCGATGGCTACACCTTC
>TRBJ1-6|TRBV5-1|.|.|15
CASSSARGGNSPLHF
TGCGCCAGCAGCTCTGCTAGGGGTGGTAATTCACCCCTCCACTTT
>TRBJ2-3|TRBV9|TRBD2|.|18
CASSLGLAGERLTDTQYF
TGTGCCAGCAGCTTGGGACTAGCGGGAGAGCGACTCACAGATACGCAGTATTTT
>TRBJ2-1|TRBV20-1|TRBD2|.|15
CSASLAGDSYNEQFF
TGCAGTGCTAGTCTAGCGGGAGACTCCTACAATGAGCAGTTCTTC
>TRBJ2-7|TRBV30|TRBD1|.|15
CAFFPARDRDYEQYF
TGTGCCTTTTTCCCGGCACGGGACAGAGACTACGAGCAGTACTTC
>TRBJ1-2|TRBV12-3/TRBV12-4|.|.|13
CASSFGGWGGYTF
TGTGCCAGCAGTTTTGGGGGGTGGGGTGGCTACACCTTC
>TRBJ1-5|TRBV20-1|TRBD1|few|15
CSASSGTGVAQPQHF
TGCAGTGCTAGTTCCGGGACAGGGGTAGCGCAGCCCCAGCATTTT
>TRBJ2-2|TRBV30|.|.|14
CAWSLETATGELFF
TGTGCCTGGAGTCTCGAGACAGCGACCGGGGAGCTGTTTTTT
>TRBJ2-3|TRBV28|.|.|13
CASSLQGPDTQYF
TGTGCCAGCAGTTTACAGGGCCCAGATACGCAGTATTTT
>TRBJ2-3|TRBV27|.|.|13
CASSLAVGDTQYF
TGTGCCAGCAGTTTAGCGGTAGGAGATACGCAGTATTTT